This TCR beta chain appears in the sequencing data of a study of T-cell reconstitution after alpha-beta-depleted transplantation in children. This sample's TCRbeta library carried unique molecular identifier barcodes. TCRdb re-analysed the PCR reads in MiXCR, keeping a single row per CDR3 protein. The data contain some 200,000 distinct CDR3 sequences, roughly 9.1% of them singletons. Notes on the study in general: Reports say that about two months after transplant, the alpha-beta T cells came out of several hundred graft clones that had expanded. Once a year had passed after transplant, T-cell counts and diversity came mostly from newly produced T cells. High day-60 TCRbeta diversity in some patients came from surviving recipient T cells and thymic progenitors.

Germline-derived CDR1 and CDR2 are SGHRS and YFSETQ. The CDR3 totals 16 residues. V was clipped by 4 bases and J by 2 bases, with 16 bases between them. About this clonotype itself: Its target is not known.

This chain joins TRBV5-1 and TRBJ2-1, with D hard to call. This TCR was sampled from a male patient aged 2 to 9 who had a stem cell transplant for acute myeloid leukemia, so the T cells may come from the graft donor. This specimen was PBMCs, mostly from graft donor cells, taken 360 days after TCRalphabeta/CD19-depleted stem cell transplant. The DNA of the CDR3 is TGCGCCAGCAGCACGGGCCTTACGTCTACCTACAATGAGCAGTTCTTC. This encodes CASSTGLTSTYNEQFF.